Listed here is a single T cell receptor beta chain. The data were taken from a study of blood T cell repertoires in COVID-19. Overall study: Acute-phase and convalescent COVID-19 samples originated in the United States, Italy and Spain. Sources were T cells, B-cell-depleted T cells, or PBMCs; the material itself was cDNA or gDNA.

Methods used by the authors: The assay estimated nucleated cells by amplifying reference gene primers. TCRdb's copy holds only in-frame clones and misses some; the assay was immunoSEQ multiplex PCR. The D gene and trimming were derived from the DNA, and the V and J assignments and clone size from that table. Of 30,000 to 35,000 clones listed, more than 75% are singletons. This receptor was identified in a man at least 80 years old with active or convalescent COVID-19. The sample was peripheral blood.

CDR3 in DNA: TGTGCCAGTCAATCGGTAGCGGGGTTGAAGACCCAGTACTTC. Protein sequence: CASQSVAGLKTQYF. This chain connects TRBV19 to TRBJ2-5, with 8 bases lining up with TRBD2. CDR3 length equals 14 residues. J gave up 6 bases and V 8 bases, and 11 bases lay outside the gene matches. The germline V gene encodes CDR1 LNHDA and CDR2 SQIVND (reference sequence).